A single sample gave rise to the 8 T cell receptor beta chains below, sequenced in a study of neurological immune-mediated disorders. Time point reported: longitudinal time-point 3. TCRdb analysed the 5' RACE reads with MiXCR anew, one entry per CDR3 protein. This sample has approximately 89,000 distinct CDR3 sequences, with about 4.3% found just once. Specimen: PBMCs. All receptors come from a woman aged 55-75 years with multiple sclerosis.

This clonotype was seen ten or more times. The V call is TRBV5-1, the J call TRBJ2-5, with TRBD1 matching over 8 bases. Losses at the gene ends were 5 bases for V and 2 bases for J; bases not matched to a gene: 8. Germline V gives CDR1 SGHRS, CDR2 YFSETQ. The CDR3 runs 15 residues. The chain's CDR3 is CASSYGQGRQETQYF. CDR3 DNA sequence: TGCGCCAGCAGTTACGGACAGGGTAGGCAAGAGACCCAGTACTTC.

This clonotype was seen many times. V usage is TRBV18 and J usage is TRBJ1-4, with 7 positions matching TRBD1. Trimming at V came to 4 bases and at J to 7 bases, leaving 3 bases not matched to a gene. The V gene's germline CDR1 is KGHSH and CDR2 LQKENI. CDR3 length: 13 amino acids. CDR3 protein: CASSRDSTEKLFF. The CDR3 DNA sequence: TGTGCCAGCTCACGGGACAGCACTGAAAAACTGTTTTTT.

Remarks on this clonotype: This may be a read error, as it is one base from a much larger clone. V usage is TRBV29-1 and J usage is TRBJ2-2; D gene unclear. Per germline, CDR1 SQVTM and CDR2 ANQGSEA. This CDR3 has 10 amino acids. The V end lost 7 bases, the J end lost 12 bases, and 12 bases lay between the germline ends. The CDR3 protein is CSAGEGKLFF. The CDR3 DNA is TGCAGCGCCGGAGAAGGGAAGCTGTTTTTT.

This clonotype has a count of ten or more. The chain employs TRBV5-1 and TRBJ2-7; D might be TRBD1 or TRBD2, each matching 5 bases. V dropped 4 bases and J dropped 5 bases, with 13 bases sitting between them. Germline CDR1 and CDR2: SGHRS and YFSETQ. CDR3 length: 13 residues. DNA of the CDR3: TGCGCCAGCAGCCTTCCGGGGACGGACGAGCAGTACTTC. Protein: CASSLPGTDEQYF. Combining the CDR3 with reference TRBV5-1 and TRBJ2-7 gives the whole variable domain KAGVTQTPRYLIKTRGQQVTLSCSPISGHRSVSWYQQTPGQGLQFLFEYFSETQRNKGNFPGRFSGRQFSNSRSEMNVSTLELGDSALYLCASSLPGTDEQYFGPGTRLTVT.

This clonotype was detected ten times or more. The chain couples TRBV15 to TRBJ1-3, with D unclear. Germline V gene lookup returns CDR1 LNHNV and CDR2 YYDKDF (reference sequence). V was cut by 0 bases and J by 0 bases, with 9 bases left in between. CDR3 length equals 16 residues. The CDR3 protein is CATSRDTLYSGNTIYF. Here the CDR3 DNA reads TGTGCCACCAGCAGAGATACACTCTACTCTGGAAACACCATATATTTT.

This clonotype was seen repeatedly, ten times or more. J is TRBJ1-2 and V is TRBV3-1; D unresolved. This CDR3 contains 14 residues. Germline V CDR1 and CDR2: LGHDT, YNNKEL (reference sequence). The V and J ends lost 2 bases and 8 bases respectively, with 15 bases between them. The CDR3 bases are TGTGCCAGCAGCCAATCGGGCGCGGCTTGGGGCTACACCTTC. Protein sequence: CASSQSGAAWGYTF.

This clonotype was counted ten times or more. This chain connects TRBV5-5 to TRBJ2-3; 7 bases line up with TRBD2. Germline-derived CDR1 and CDR2 are SGHKS and YYEKEE (reference sequence). V shed 0 bases and J 5 bases; nucleotides not matched to a gene: 9. The CDR3 is 16 amino acids. This chain's CDR3 is CASSLDGGAGRDTQYF. CDR3 in DNA: TGTGCCAGCAGCTTGGACGGGGGAGCGGGAAGAGATACGCAGTATTTT.

This clonotype was seen repeatedly, ten times or more. V usage is TRBV5-1 and J usage is TRBJ1-2; no clear D gene. V gave up 4 bases and J gave up 3 bases, with 13 bases separating them. CDR3 size: 14 residues. Germline lookup yields CDR1 SGHRS and CDR2 YFSETQ. This CDR3 is CASSAQEPDYGYTF. CDR3 bases: TGCGCCAGCAGCGCGCAAGAGCCGGACTATGGCTACACCTTC.